The clone carrying this TCR beta chain was counted a few times. Noted time point: newly diagnosed GD, antithyroid drugs for less than 3 months. Generation of the TCR library employed RNA extracted from PBMCs. From each patient, around 9 milliliters of peripheral blood was drawn and collected into an EDTA anticoagulant tube. These data are taken from a study of regulatory T cells in long-lasting Graves disease. CDR3-region Arm-PCR and iRepertoire HTBI primers produced the TCR beta libraries. TCRdb fed the multiplex PCR reads into MiXCR, producing one record per CDR3 protein. Of over 300,000 distinct CDR3 sequences listed, roughly a sixth were seen once; the top ten hold about a fifth. The clonotype originates from a female donor with Graves disease. The specimen comprised peripheral blood mononuclear cells (PBMCs), sampled at new diagnosis, from a patient treated with antithyroid drugs.

The CDR3 sequence is CASRSRGAGEKLFF. CDR3 DNA sequence: TGTGCCAGCAGATCTCGGGGGGCAGGAGAAAAACTGTTTTTT. The genes are TRBV5-5 and TRBJ1-4, with D possibly being TRBD1 (6 bases). The V gene's germline CDR1 is SGHKS and CDR2 YYEKEE (reference sequence). This CDR3 region has 14 residues. Trimming removed 5 bases at V and 8 bases at J, with 16 bases between.